The rows below give T cell receptor beta chains drawn from one sample of a study of radiotherapy plus CTLA-4 blockade in lung cancer. Produced via immunoSEQ multiplex PCR; TCRdb's table is partial and in-frame only. Of about 120,000 clones listed, around 75% are singletons. This specimen was peripheral blood, taken from a patient treated with radiotherapy plus ipilimumab. These receptors were collected from a human donor with non-small cell lung cancer who had a partial response to radiotherapy plus ipilimumab. CDR3s include the opening cysteine and the closing phenylalanine or tryptophan. D genes are given only for firm matches. The size field is filled for only some rows; it gives once, few, many or a size class.

14	TRBV5-1	NA	TRBJ2-5	NA	CASSLVGGQETQYF	TGCGCCAGCAGCTTGGTGGGAGGACAAGAGACCCAGTACTTC
17	TRBV27	NA	TRBJ1-4	NA	CASSDPTDKGGDEKLFF	TGTGCCAGCAGTGACCCCACTGACAAGGGAGGTGATGAAAAACTGTTTTTT
16	TRBV28	once	TRBJ2-1	TRBD1	CASSPIPGQGGNEQFF	TGTGCCAGCAGTCCGATCCCGGGACAGGGGGGTAATGAGCAGTTCTTC
17	TRBV30	NA	TRBJ1-5	NA	CAWSTLREHLGNQPQHF	TGTGCCTGGAGTACTTTACGGGAACATTTAGGCAATCAGCCCCAGCATTTT
15	TRBV30	NA	TRBJ2-5	TRBD1	CASDRTGDGLETQYF	TGTGCCTCCGACAGAACAGGGGACGGGTTGGAGACCCAGTACTTC
14	TRBV28	NA	TRBJ1-2	NA	CASSLRGTNYGYTF	TGTGCCAGCAGTTTACGAGGCACTAACTATGGCTACACCTTC
17	TRBV2	NA	TRBJ2-5	TRBD2	CASTNDLAGGRKETQYF	TGTGCCAGCACCAACGATCTAGCGGGAGGAAGAAAAGAGACCCAGTACTTC
15	TRBV9	few	TRBJ1-3	TRBD1	CASSMETGAGNTIYF	TGTGCCAGCAGCATGGAGACAGGGGCTGGAAACACCATATATTTT
20	TRBV5-1	NA	TRBJ2-1	TRBD2	CASSLGSSGRTTYTYNEQFF	TGCGCCAGCAGCTTGGGCTCTAGCGGGAGGACCACCTATACTTACAATGAGCAGTTCTTC
15	TRBV6-5	NA	TRBJ2-1	TRBD2	CASKLAGGPYNEQFF	TGTGCCAGCAAATTAGCGGGAGGGCCTTACAATGAGCAGTTCTTC
13	TRBV2	NA	TRBJ1-1	NA	CASSESFGTEAFF	TGTGCCAGCAGTGAAAGTTTCGGGACTGAAGCTTTCTTT
14	TRBV6-1	NA	TRBJ2-7	TRBD2	CASTRTSGYYEQYF	TGTGCCAGCACCCGGACTAGCGGGTACTACGAGCAGTACTTC
16	TRBV6-4	NA	TRBJ1-2	NA	CASSLTPAGTTYGYTF	TGTGCCAGCAGCCTCACGCCCGCGGGCACCACCTATGGCTACACCTTC
18	TRBV7-6	NA	TRBJ2-3	NA	CASSLVLAGPTSTDTQYF	TGTGCCAGCAGCTTAGTCTTGGCGGGCCCGACTAGCACAGATACGCAGTATTTT
14	TRBV9	many	TRBJ2-7	TRBD1	CASSGRTGPHEQYF	TGTGCCAGCAGCGGAAGGACAGGGCCCCACGAGCAGTACTTC
18	TRBV4-3	NA	TRBJ2-6	NA	CASSQESPALSGANVLTF	TGCGCCAGCAGCCAAGAGAGCCCCGCCCTGTCTGGGGCCAACGTCCTGACTTTC
12	TRBV7-2	NA	TRBJ2-4	TRBD1	CASRGDSSIQYF	TGTGCCAGTAGAGGGGACAGTTCCATTCAGTACTTC
15	TRBV19	NA	TRBJ2-7	TRBD2	CASSSPGLAHYEQYF	TGTGCCAGTAGTTCACCGGGACTAGCTCACTACGAGCAGTACTTC
16	TRBV28	NA	TRBJ1-5	NA	CASSLEVRVGSQPQHF	TGTGCCAGCAGTTTAGAGGTTCGGGTAGGGAGTCAGCCCCAGCATTTT